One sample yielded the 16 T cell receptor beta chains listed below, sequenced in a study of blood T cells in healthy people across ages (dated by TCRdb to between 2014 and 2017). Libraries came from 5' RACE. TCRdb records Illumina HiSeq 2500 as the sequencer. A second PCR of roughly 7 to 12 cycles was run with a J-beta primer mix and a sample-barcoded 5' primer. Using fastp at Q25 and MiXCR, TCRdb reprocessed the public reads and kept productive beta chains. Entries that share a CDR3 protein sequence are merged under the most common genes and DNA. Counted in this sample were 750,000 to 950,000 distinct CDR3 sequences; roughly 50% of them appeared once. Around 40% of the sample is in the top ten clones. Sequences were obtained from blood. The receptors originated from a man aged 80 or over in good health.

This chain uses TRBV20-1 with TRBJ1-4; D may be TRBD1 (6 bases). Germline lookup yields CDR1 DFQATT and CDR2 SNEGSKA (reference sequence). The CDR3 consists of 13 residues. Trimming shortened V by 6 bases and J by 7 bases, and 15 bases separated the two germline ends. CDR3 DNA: TGCAGTGCAACCCCGGGACAAGGTGAAAAACTGTTTTTT. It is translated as CSATPGQGEKLFF.

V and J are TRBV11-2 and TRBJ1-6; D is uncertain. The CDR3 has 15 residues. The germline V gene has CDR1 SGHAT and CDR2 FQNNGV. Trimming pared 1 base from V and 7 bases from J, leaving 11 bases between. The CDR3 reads CASSLGRGQNSPLHF. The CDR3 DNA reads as TGTGCCAGCAGCTTAGGTAGAGGTCAGAATTCACCCCTCCACTTT.

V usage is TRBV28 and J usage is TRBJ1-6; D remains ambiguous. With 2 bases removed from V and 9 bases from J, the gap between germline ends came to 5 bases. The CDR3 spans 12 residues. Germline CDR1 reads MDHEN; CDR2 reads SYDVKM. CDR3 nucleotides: TGTGCCAGCAGTTTACAGAGTTCACCCCTCCACTTT. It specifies CASSLQSSPLHF.

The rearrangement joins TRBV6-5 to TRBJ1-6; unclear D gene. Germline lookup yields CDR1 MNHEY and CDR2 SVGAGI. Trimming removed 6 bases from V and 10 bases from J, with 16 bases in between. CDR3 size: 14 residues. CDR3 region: CASSPRASGSPLHF. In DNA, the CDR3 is TGTGCCAGCAGCCCACGGGCCAGCGGGTCACCCCTCCACTTT.

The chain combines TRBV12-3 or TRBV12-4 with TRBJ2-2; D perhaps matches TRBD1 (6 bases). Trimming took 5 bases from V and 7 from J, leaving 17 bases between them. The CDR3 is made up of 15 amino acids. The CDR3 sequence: CASSPRQVRNGELFF. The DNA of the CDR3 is TGTGCCAGCAGTCCCCGACAGGTTCGGAACGGGGAGCTGTTTTTT.

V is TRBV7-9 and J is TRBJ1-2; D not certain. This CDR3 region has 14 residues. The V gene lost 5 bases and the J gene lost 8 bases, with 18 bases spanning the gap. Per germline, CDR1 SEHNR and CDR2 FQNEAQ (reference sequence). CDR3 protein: CASSLEVVAPGYTF. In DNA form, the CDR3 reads TGTGCCAGCAGCCTAGAAGTGGTGGCGCCGGGCTACACCTTC.

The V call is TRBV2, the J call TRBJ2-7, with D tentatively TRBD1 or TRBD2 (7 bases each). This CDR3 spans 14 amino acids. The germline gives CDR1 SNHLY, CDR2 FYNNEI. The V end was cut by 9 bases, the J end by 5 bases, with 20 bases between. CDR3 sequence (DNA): TGTGCCAGGACAAGGGAGGGAGGGGGCAACGAGCAGTACTTC. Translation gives CARTREGGGNEQYF.

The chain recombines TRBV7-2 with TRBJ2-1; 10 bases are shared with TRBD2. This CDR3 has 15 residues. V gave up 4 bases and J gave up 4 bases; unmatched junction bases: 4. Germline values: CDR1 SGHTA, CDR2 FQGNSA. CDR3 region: CASSSLAGRYNEQFF. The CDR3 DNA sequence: TGTGCCAGCAGCTCACTAGCGGGAAGGTACAATGAGCAGTTCTTC.

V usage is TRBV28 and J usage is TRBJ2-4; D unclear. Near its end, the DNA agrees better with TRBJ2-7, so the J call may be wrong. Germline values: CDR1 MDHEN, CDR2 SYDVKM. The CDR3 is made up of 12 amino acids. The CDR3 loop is CASRTQSYEQYF. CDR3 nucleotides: TGTGCCAGCAGGACCCAGAGTTACGAGCAGTACTTC.

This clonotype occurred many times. The CDR3, as DNA: TGTGCCAGCAGTGAAGCTACAAGGGGTGTTCAGTACTTC. It yields the protein CASSEATRGVQYF. This rearrangement joins TRBV6-1 to TRBJ2-5; possibly TRBD1 for D (5 bases). The CDR3 has 13 residues. V was shortened by 0 bases and J by 11 bases, with 13 bases between the two germline ends. CDR1 and CDR2 (germline): MNHNS, SASEGT.

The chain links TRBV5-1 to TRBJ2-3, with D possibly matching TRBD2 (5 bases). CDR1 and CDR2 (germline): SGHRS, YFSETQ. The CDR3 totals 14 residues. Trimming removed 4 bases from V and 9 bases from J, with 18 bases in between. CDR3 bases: TGCGCCAGCAGCCTCGGACGCCAACCGGGGACGCAGTATTTT. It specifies CASSLGRQPGTQYF.

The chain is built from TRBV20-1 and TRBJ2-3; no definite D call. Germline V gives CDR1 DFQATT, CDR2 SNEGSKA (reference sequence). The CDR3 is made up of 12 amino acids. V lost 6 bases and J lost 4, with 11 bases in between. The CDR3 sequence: CSAVGFADTQYF. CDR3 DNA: TGCAGTGCAGTAGGGTTCGCAGATACGCAGTATTTT.

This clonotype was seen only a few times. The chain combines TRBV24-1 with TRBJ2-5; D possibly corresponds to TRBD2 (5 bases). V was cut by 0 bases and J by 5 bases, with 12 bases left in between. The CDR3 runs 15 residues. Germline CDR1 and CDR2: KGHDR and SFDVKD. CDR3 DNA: TGTGCCACCAGTGATTTGCGAGGGCCCACGGAGACCCAGTACTTC. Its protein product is CATSDLRGPTETQYF.

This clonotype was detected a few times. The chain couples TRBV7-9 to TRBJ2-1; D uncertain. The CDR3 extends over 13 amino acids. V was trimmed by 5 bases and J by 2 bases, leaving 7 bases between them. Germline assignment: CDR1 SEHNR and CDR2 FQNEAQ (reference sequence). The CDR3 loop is CASSTRPYNEQFF. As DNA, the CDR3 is TGTGCCAGCAGCACTCGCCCCTACAATGAGCAGTTCTTC. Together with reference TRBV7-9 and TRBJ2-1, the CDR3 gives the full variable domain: DTGVSQNPRHKITKRGQNVTFRCDPISEHNRLYWYRQTLGQGPEFLTYFQNEAQLEKSRLLSDRFSAERPKGSFSTLEIQRTEQGDSAMYLCASSTRPYNEQFFGPGTRLTVL.

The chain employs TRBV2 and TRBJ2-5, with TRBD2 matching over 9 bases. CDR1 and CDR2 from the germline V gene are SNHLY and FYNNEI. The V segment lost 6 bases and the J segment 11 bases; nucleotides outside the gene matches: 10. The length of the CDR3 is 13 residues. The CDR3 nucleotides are TGTGCCAGCAGGCGGGAGGGCCCAGATGAGCAGTACTTC. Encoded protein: CASRREGPDEQYF.

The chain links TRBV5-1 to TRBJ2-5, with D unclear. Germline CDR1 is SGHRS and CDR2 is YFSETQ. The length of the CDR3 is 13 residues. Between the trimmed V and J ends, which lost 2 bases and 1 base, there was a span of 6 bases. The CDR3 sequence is CASSFGIQETQYF. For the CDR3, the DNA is TGCGCCAGCAGCTTTGGCATCCAAGAGACCCAGTACTTC.